This T cell receptor beta chain appears in the sequencing data of a study of T cell responses to AZD1222 COVID-19 vaccine. Study findings and constraints: A rise in Spike-specific TCR breadth and depth followed two AZD1222 doses. Nearly half of unique spike-specific TCRs reportedly avoided B.1.351 and B.1.1.7 mutated regions.

This clone is deemed medium-sized. Its antigen remains unidentified. This table comes from immunoSEQ multiplex PCR, and its TCRdb copy is limited to in-frame clones, with some not included. The sample includes over 100,000 clones, 70% to 90% of them seen just once. Germline-derived CDR1 and CDR2 are SGHDN and FVKESK. Trimming cost V 1 base and J 2 bases; bases outside gene matches: 4. This CDR3 is built from 16 residues. This chain joins TRBV14 and TRBJ2-7; 11 nucleotides match TRBD1. Sequenced material: peripheral blood, taken 28 days after the second AZD1222 dose. The source is an adult who received the AZD1222 COVID-19 vaccine. CDR3 nucleotide sequence: TGTGCCAGCAGCCAAGGAAGGGGACAGGGGGCCTACGAGCAGTACTTC. Its translation is CASSQGRGQGAYEQYF.